The 25 T cell receptor beta chains presented below share a single source sample, sequenced in a study of blood T cell repertoires in COVID-19. Method: immunoSEQ multiplex PCR; TCRdb's copy keeps in-frame clones and lacks some. Among about 120,000 clones listed, approximately 71% were seen once. The sequenced material came from peripheral blood. The receptors were gathered from a human donor in a cohort sampled during active COVID-19.

In this sample, this clone turned up a few times. The genes are TRBV28 and TRBJ2-1; D is unclear. Germline V gene data show CDR1 as MDHEN and CDR2 as SYDVKM. The CDR3 length is 11 residues. V was clipped by 8 bases and J by 7 bases, with 9 bases between them. CDR3 DNA sequence: TGTGCCAGCTCTCTAGGAAATGAGCAGTTCTTC. Translated: CASSLGNEQFF.

CDR3 loop: CASSFPGQLNTEAFF. For the CDR3, the DNA is TGTGCCAGCAGCTTCCCGGGACAGCTGAACACTGAAGCTTTCTTT. The rearrangement joins TRBV7-2 to TRBJ1-1, with 7 bases fitting TRBD1. V was clipped by 3 bases and J by 0 bases; unmatched bases: 4. The CDR3 is 15 amino acids. Germline CDR1 and CDR2: SGHTA and FQGNSA.

The chain employs TRBV18 and TRBJ1-2; D ambiguous. The ends were cut back, 6 bases at V and 0 bases at J, with 23 bases in the middle. The CDR3 runs to 18 residues. The V gene's germline CDR1 is KGHSH and CDR2 LQKENI. The CDR3 DNA is TGTGCCAGCTCCCCAACGATGAGTAGCGGTATCTCTAACTATGGCTACACCTTC. Its protein product is CASSPTMSSGISNYGYTF.

Regarding this clone: The same CDR3 is also encoded by other DNA sequences in this sample. The chain joins TRBV5-1 to TRBJ2-7, with unresolved D. CDR3 length equals 13 residues. V lost 2 bases to trimming and J lost 2 bases, with 8 bases between them. Germline-derived CDR1 and CDR2 are SGHRS and YFSETQ. CDR3 amino acids: CASSLNRAYEQYF. For the CDR3, the DNA is TGCGCCAGCAGCTTAAACAGAGCCTACGAGCAGTACTTC.

The V call is TRBV20-1, the J call TRBJ2-7; a possible D gene is TRBD2 (5 bases). Germline V gives CDR1 DFQATT, CDR2 SNEGSKA (reference sequence). V was clipped by 5 bases and J by 5 bases, with 7 bases between them. This CDR3 has 10 amino acids. The CDR3 sequence: CSAAGNEQYF. The CDR3 DNA follows: TGCAGTGCTGCCGGGAACGAGCAGTACTTC.

In this sample, this clone turned up once. The rearrangement joins TRBV3-1 (or the pseudogene TRBV3-2) to TRBJ1-1; the D gene is possibly TRBD1 (5 bases). Germline loops: CDR1 LGHDT, CDR2 YNNKEL (reference sequence). CDR3 length: 15 residues. Deletions cut 0 bases from V and 3 bases from J, with 11 bases between. Here the CDR3 reads CASSQDPGWDTEAFF. CDR3 bases: TGTGCCAGCAGCCAAGACCCAGGGTGGGACACTGAAGCTTTCTTT.

This chain connects TRBV28 to TRBJ2-7, with a weak D call TRBD2 (6 bases). The CDR3 spans 15 residues. CDR1 and CDR2 (germline): MDHEN, SYDVKM. The ends were cut back, 1 base at V and 0 bases at J, with 10 bases in the middle. As DNA, the CDR3 is TGTGCCAGCAGTTTATTACGGGAGCTCTCCTACGAGCAGTACTTC. Amino acids: CASSLLRELSYEQYF.

The chain joins TRBV5-1 to TRBJ2-7; 10 nucleotides align to TRBD1. Unmatched junction bases numbered 5, after V lost 3 bases and J lost 2 bases. Germline V gene sequence: CDR1 SGHRS, CDR2 YFSETQ. There are 15 residues in the CDR3. In DNA form, the CDR3 reads TGCGCCAGCAGCTCATCCGGGACAGGGGCCTACGAGCAGTACTTC. Translation gives CASSSSGTGAYEQYF.

The rearrangement links TRBV18 to TRBJ2-7, with 10 bases identical to TRBD2. The CDR3 consists of 16 residues. Losses at the gene ends were 2 bases for V and 0 bases for J; bases not matched to a gene: 4. CDR1 and CDR2 from the germline V gene are KGHSH and LQKENI. The CDR3: CASSPMTSGSSYEQYF. The CDR3 nucleotides are TGTGCCAGCTCACCAATGACTAGCGGGTCCTCCTACGAGCAGTACTTC.

The V call is TRBV11-2, the J call TRBJ2-7; TRBD1 matches 12 bases. CDR1 is SGHAT, CDR2 FQNNGV, per germline. The V and J ends lost 5 bases and 7 bases, in that order; junction bases with no gene match: 12. The CDR3 consists of 16 residues. The CDR3 spells CASSPSSGQGAREQYF. In DNA, the CDR3 is TGTGCCAGCAGCCCTTCTTCGGGACAGGGGGCTAGAGAGCAGTACTTC.

The genes are TRBV4-1 and TRBJ1-1; tentatively, D is TRBD1 (5 bases). The V and J ends lost 4 bases and 2 bases respectively, with 17 bases between them. The CDR3 contains 16 residues. Germline V lookup: CDR1 MGHRA, CDR2 YSYEKL. The CDR3 region is CASSPADRPSNTEAFF. CDR3 DNA: TGCGCCAGCAGCCCCGCCGACAGACCTAGTAACACTGAAGCTTTCTTT.

The chain links TRBV5-8 to TRBJ2-7; 8 positions agree with TRBD1. The CDR3 extends over 16 amino acids. Trimming cost V 0 bases and J 7 bases; bases outside gene matches: 12. Germline assignment: CDR1 SGHTS and CDR2 YDEGEE. The CDR3 DNA sequence: TGTGCCAGCAGCTTGGGCGGTGGCAGGGGGCGCTTTGAGCAGTACTTC. Its protein is CASSLGGGRGRFEQYF.

The chain is built from TRBV5-4 and TRBJ2-7, with 7 bases aligning to TRBD1. The germline gives CDR1 SGHNT, CDR2 YYREEE (reference sequence). Unmatched junction bases numbered 7, after V lost 4 bases and J lost 0 bases. The CDR3 sequence is 15 residues long. CDR3 in amino acids: CASSSRDRSSYEQYF. The CDR3 nucleotides are TGTGCCAGCAGCAGCCGGGACAGAAGCTCCTACGAGCAGTACTTC.

A few counts support this clone. The rearrangement uses TRBV5-1 and TRBJ1-1; D gene unclear. The ends were cut back, 5 bases at V and 1 base at J, with 9 bases in the middle. The CDR3 is 13 residues long. Germline V gene sequence: CDR1 SGHRS, CDR2 YFSETQ. The CDR3 region is CASRTAGNTEAFF. The DNA for the CDR3 is TGCGCCAGCAGAACTGCAGGGAACACTGAAGCTTTCTTT.

This chain links TRBV6-5 with TRBJ2-7; D is perhaps TRBD2 (6 bases). Germline V lookup: CDR1 MNHEY, CDR2 SVGAGI. The CDR3 runs to 13 residues. Trimming cost V 4 bases and J 3 bases, with 10 bases left between them. The CDR3 DNA is TGTGCCAGCAGTTCGGGACTGAACTACGAGCAGTACTTC. This sequence encodes CASSSGLNYEQYF.

This sequence joins TRBV20-1 and TRBJ2-7, with 7 bases aligning to TRBD2. CDR3 length: 16 amino acids. J was trimmed by 3 bases and V by 3 bases; bases with no gene match: 14. Germline CDR1 DFQATT, CDR2 SNEGSKA (reference sequence). The CDR3 spells CSASGGGPAGYYEQYF. The CDR3 DNA sequence: TGCAGTGCTAGTGGGGGAGGGCCAGCGGGTTACTACGAGCAGTACTTC.

The rearrangement uses TRBV27 and TRBJ1-6, with a tentative D call TRBD1 (5 bases). Germline values: CDR1 MNHEY, CDR2 SMNVEV (reference sequence). The CDR3 runs to 16 residues. V was pared by 0 bases and J by 5 bases, with 11 bases between. The CDR3 here is CASSLSWTFDNSPLHF. In DNA, the CDR3 is TGTGCCAGCAGTTTATCATGGACATTTGATAATTCACCCCTCCACTTT.

This chain links TRBV20-1 with TRBJ2-7; weak D call: TRBD2 (7 bases). Between the trimmed V and J ends, which lost 3 bases and 5 bases, there was a span of 14 bases. Germline assignment: CDR1 DFQATT and CDR2 SNEGSKA (reference sequence). The CDR3 loop spans 13 amino acids. The CDR3 nucleotides are TGCAGTGCTAGTTTGGAGGGGGGGCACGAGCAGTACTTC. Residues: CSASLEGGHEQYF.

This chain uses TRBV9 with TRBJ1-4, with TRBD1 identical over 8 bases. The junction had 2 bases not matched to a gene; V was cut back by 0 bases and J by 7 bases. Per the germline V gene, CDR1 is SGDLS and CDR2 is YYNGEE. The CDR3 totals 14 residues. In DNA, the CDR3 is TGTGCCAGCAGCGTAGACAGGGGGGGTGAAAAACTGTTTTTT. It encodes CASSVDRGGEKLFF.

The chain links TRBV4-1 to TRBJ1-5, with D unclear. V lost 1 base and J lost 2, with 15 bases in between. The CDR3 spans 17 residues. Germline CDR1 and CDR2: MGHRA and YSYEKL. CDR3 sequence reads: CASSQVVSGMGNQPQHF. In DNA form, the CDR3 reads TGCGCCAGCAGCCAAGTAGTGTCAGGAATGGGCAATCAGCCCCAGCATTTT.

This chain links TRBV18 with TRBJ2-5, with a tentative D call TRBD1 (6 bases). Per the germline V gene, CDR1 is KGHSH and CDR2 is LQKENI. V lost 0 bases and J 0 bases, leaving 8 bases between the germline ends. This CDR3 spans 15 amino acids. The CDR3 DNA reads as TGTGCCAGCTCACCACCCACAGGGAACCAAGAGACCCAGTACTTC. Its protein is CASSPPTGNQETQYF.

CDR3 amino acids: CASSYWGTGVNEQYF. CDR3 nucleotides: TGTGCCAGCAGTTATTGGGGGACAGGGGTGAACGAGCAGTACTTC. The chain employs TRBV6-6 and TRBJ2-7, with 10 bases fitting TRBD1. V trimming: 3 bases; J trimming: 5 bases; junction bases outside the gene matches: 7. The CDR3 runs to 15 residues. In germline, CDR1 is MNHNY, CDR2 SVGAGI (reference sequence).

About this clone: The sample contains more than one DNA sequence encoding this CDR3. The CDR3 spells CASSPDRGYGYTF. The CDR3 DNA reads TGTGCCAGCTCACCAGACAGGGGCTATGGCTACACCTTC. V gene TRBV18 combines with J gene TRBJ1-2; TRBD1 aligns across 8 bases. Trimming removed 2 bases from V and 4 bases from J; junction bases left unmatched: 0. The CDR3 runs to 13 residues. Germline V gene sequence: CDR1 KGHSH, CDR2 LQKENI. Full variable domain (outside the CDR3, taken from reference TRBV18 and TRBJ1-2): NAGVMQNPRHLVRRRGQEARLRCSPMKGHSHVYWYRQLPEEGLKFMVYLQKENIIDESGMPKERFSAEFPKEGPSILRIQQVVRGDSAAYFCASSPDRGYGYTFGSGTRLTVV.

The CDR3 spells CASSQGSVTYEQYF. The CDR3 DNA sequence: TGCGCCAGCAGCCAAGGTTCGGTTACCTACGAGCAGTACTTC. V usage is TRBV4-1 and J usage is TRBJ2-7, with D unresolved. The germline V and J ends were trimmed by 1 base and 2 bases, with 9 bases remaining between them. The germline gives CDR1 MGHRA, CDR2 YSYEKL. This CDR3 comprises 14 residues.

This clone was recorded only once. The chain couples TRBV27 to TRBJ1-2; 11 bases are a match to TRBD1. The CDR3 loop spans 18 amino acids. With V trimmed by 8 bases and J by 3 bases, 17 bases remained unmatched. CDR1 and CDR2 (germline): MNHEY, SMNVEV (reference sequence). CDR3 nucleotides: TGTGCCAGCGGGGGGAGGGGACAGGGGGTGACAGGAGACTATGGCTACACCTTC. As protein: CASGGRGQGVTGDYGYTF.